The next 9 T cell receptor beta chains were all read from a single sample in a study of blood T cell repertoires in COVID-19. Measured with immunoSEQ multiplex PCR; TCRdb has only the in-frame clones, and not every one. The sample has 130,000 or so clones; around 87% are singletons. Specimen: peripheral blood. The receptors were gathered from a man between 45 and 60 years old with active COVID-19.

This clone was observed a single time. V gene TRBV30 combines with J gene TRBJ1-4; 8 nucleotides line up with TRBD1. The germline V gene encodes CDR1 GTSNPN and CDR2 SVGIG (reference sequence). Trimming at V came to 2 bases and at J to 8 bases, leaving 7 bases not matched to a gene. This CDR3 comprises 14 residues. CDR3 region: CAWSLGQGGEKLFF. The CDR3 coding sequence is TGTGCCTGGAGTTTAGGACAGGGAGGGGAAAAACTGTTTTTT.

This clone was observed a few times. The V and J genes are TRBV30 and TRBJ1-2, with a possible D match to TRBD1 (6 bases). The germline V gene encodes CDR1 GTSNPN and CDR2 SVGIG (reference sequence). The CDR3 contains 13 residues. Between the trimmed V and J ends, which lost 5 bases and 0 bases, there was a span of 10 bases. The CDR3 coding sequence is TGTGCCTGGGACAGGAAGCCTAACTATGGCTACACCTTC. Encoded protein: CAWDRKPNYGYTF.

CDR3 sequence reads: CASSYRYSGGGTEAFF. CDR3 bases: TGTGCCAGCAGTTATCGTTACTCGGGGGGCGGCACTGAAGCTTTCTTT. The chain joins TRBV6-2 or TRBV6-3 to TRBJ1-1; the D gene is possibly TRBD1 (6 bases). V lost 3 bases and J 4 bases, leaving 18 bases between the germline ends. Germline CDR1 reads MNHEY; CDR2 reads SVGEGT. The CDR3 sequence is 16 residues long.

This chain joins TRBV19 and TRBJ2-5; 9 nucleotides agree with TRBD1. There are 15 residues in the CDR3. V lost 5 bases and J lost 5; bases outside the gene matches: 9. CDR1 is LNHDA and CDR2 is SQIVND in the germline V gene (reference sequence). CDR3 protein: CASSVQTGGGETQYF. CDR3 coding DNA: TGTGCCAGTAGTGTCCAAACAGGGGGCGGTGAGACCCAGTACTTC.

V and J are TRBV5-1 and TRBJ1-1; D is possibly TRBD1 (5 bases). V was clipped by 0 bases and J by 0 bases, with 9 bases between them. Per the germline V gene, CDR1 is SGHRS and CDR2 is YFSETQ. The CDR3 totals 15 residues. The CDR3 here is CASSLGGGLNTEAFF. The CDR3 DNA reads TGCGCCAGCAGCTTGGGGGGCGGACTGAACACTGAAGCTTTCTTT.

Regarding this clone: One end of the junction is discordant with germline, which a read error may explain. The rearrangement uses TRBV6-6 and TRBJ2-5; D perhaps matches TRBD2 (6 bases). Looked up from germline, CDR1 is MNHNY and CDR2 is SVGAGI (reference sequence). There are 14 residues in the CDR3. CDR3 coding DNA: TGTGCCAGCAGCCGGCAATTGGACTACCCTAGTGGGCACTTC. It codes for CASSRQLDYPSGHF.

This sequence joins TRBV12-1 and TRBJ2-2; TRBD1 is taken as the D call from the table, unchecked against the DNA. TRBV12-1 is noted as a pseudogene. The CDR3 runs to 13 residues. This chain's CDR3 is CASSSRGSGELFF. The CDR3 bases are TGTGCCAGCAGCTCCAGGGGATCCGGGGAGCTGTTTTTT.

This clone was picked up a small number of times. The chain links TRBV6-1 to TRBJ1-1; TRBD1 matches 8 bases. This CDR3 contains 20 residues. Trimming removed 4 bases from V and 1 base from J; junction bases left unmatched: 20. Germline CDR1 MNHNS, CDR2 SASEGT. The CDR3 DNA is TGTGCCAGCAGTGGGGGCTTTTGGACAGGGTCAAGAGTACCGAACACTGAAGCTTTCTTT. Residues: CASSGGFWTGSRVPNTEAFF.

A single count supports this clone. The rearrangement joins TRBV4-3 to TRBJ2-3, with 14 nucleotides matching TRBD2. CDR3 length: 17 residues. V gave up 1 base and J gave up 6 bases; unmatched junction bases: 6. Germline V gene data show CDR1 as LGHNA and CDR2 as YSLEER. The CDR3 DNA reads TGCGCCAGCAGCCAAGGGACTAGCGGGGGGAATACGGATACGCAGTATTTT. Its translation is CASSQGTSGGNTDTQYF.